This T cell receptor (beta chain) was sequenced for a study of PD-L1 blockade in urothelial cancer. The time point was: pretreatment peripheral blood. In each PCR, synthetic TCR analog templates were spiked in. The protocol was immunoSEQ multiplex PCR, while the TCRdb copy is restricted to in-frame clones and leaves out a portion. This sample carries some 44,000 clones, around 82% of them seen once, and the ten largest clones take roughly 16%. Per germline, CDR1 MDHEN and CDR2 SYDVKM. The CDR3 has 14 amino acids. V lost 8 bases and J lost 0, with 14 bases in between. This clone has a count of ten or more.

This specimen was PBMCs, taken around atezolizumab (anti-PD-L1) treatment. The clonotype was recovered from a man between 60 and 75 years old with urothelial cancer. The rearrangement uses TRBV28 and TRBJ2-7, with a tentative D call TRBD2 (6 bases). The CDR3 bases are TGTGCCAGCTTCTCGGGACTGGCCTCCTACGAGCAGTACTTC. It codes for CASFSGLASYEQYF.